The T cell receptor delta chain described here comes from a study of Vδ1+ human thymocytes. This clone was seen a few times. The antigen remains unidentified. V lost 2 bases and J lost 0; bases outside the gene matches: 25. The germline CDR1 and CDR2 sequences are TSWWSYY and QGS. The CDR3 has 24 amino acids. The template was reverse-transcribed extracted RNA. The CDR3 regions were amplified by multiplex PCR from V-gene primers to a constant-region primer. TCRdb reanalysed the multiplex PCR reads with CATT. Among about 54,000 delta-chain clones listed, approximately 16% were seen once. Findings and limits, study-wide: In the thymus, TRG and TRD repertoires looked highly polyclonal with Gaussian CDR3 lengths. Unlike peripheral blood Vdelta1+ controls, thymic delta-chain sequences included about 20% Vdelta2 and few Vdelta3. TRG sequences recurred across donors, whereas TRD sequences stayed essentially private.

Alphabeta T cells were depleted, then CD3+ Vdelta1+ Vdelta2- thymocytes were FACS-sorted. This rearrangement joins TRDV1 to TRDJ1, with 12 nucleotides matching TRDD3. The sequence was collected from a boy younger than two who had congenital heart surgery. The material sequenced was Vdelta1+ gamma-delta thymocytes from the thymus. Subset: FACS-sorted CD3+ TCRalphabeta- TCRVdelta1+ TCRVdelta2- thymocytes. In DNA form, the CDR3 reads TGTGCTCTTGGGGAATTGGCCTCCTTTCCTACGTTCGACTGGGGGATACAGGACACCGATAAACTCATCTTT. Translation: CALGELASFPTFDWGIQDTDKLIF.